This T cell receptor beta chain was captured by sequencing in a study of vaccination effects on CD4 cells after COVID-19. General study points: Convalescent patients numbered few in the study; early post-infection timepoints were missing entirely. Long after vaccination, the clones induced by infection and by vaccine shrank markedly in size.

V shed 4 bases and J 1 base; nucleotides not matched to a gene: 5. CDR3 length: 15 amino acids. The germline V gene has CDR1 SGHDT and CDR2 YYEEEE. Produced via immunoSEQ multiplex PCR; TCRdb's table is partial and in-frame only. The table records fewer than 40,000 clones, roughly 65% of them present only once. This clone was observed a single time. Antigen unknown. Once cultured for 10 days, the cells underwent separation to obtain CD4+ T cells. Sequencing was performed on CD4+ T cells from PBMCs cultured without peptide, taken before COVID-19 vaccination. This rearrangement joins TRBV5-6 to TRBJ1-5, with TRBD1 matching over 7 bases. The sequence was obtained from a human donor who received a COVID-19 vaccine. This CDR3 is CASSVDRESNQPQHF. The CDR3 nucleotides are TGTGCCAGCAGCGTCGACAGGGAGAGCAATCAGCCCCAGCATTTT. Full variable domain (remainder filled in from reference TRBV5-6 and TRBJ1-5): DAGVTQSPTHLIKTRGQQVTLRCSPKSGHDTVSWYQQALGQGPQFIFQYYEEEERQRGNFPDRFSGHQFPNYSSELNVNALLLGDSALYLCASSVDRESNQPQHFGDGTRLSIL.